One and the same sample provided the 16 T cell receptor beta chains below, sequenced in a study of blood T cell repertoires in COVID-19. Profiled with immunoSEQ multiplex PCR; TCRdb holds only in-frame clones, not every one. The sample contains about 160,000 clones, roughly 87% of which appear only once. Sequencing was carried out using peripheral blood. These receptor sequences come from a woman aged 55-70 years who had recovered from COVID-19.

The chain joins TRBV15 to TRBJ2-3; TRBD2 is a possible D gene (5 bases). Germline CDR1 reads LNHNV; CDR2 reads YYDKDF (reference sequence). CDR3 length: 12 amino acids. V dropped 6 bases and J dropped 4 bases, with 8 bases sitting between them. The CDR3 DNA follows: TGTGCCACCAGGCCGGACTCAGATACGCAGTATTTT. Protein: CATRPDSDTQYF.

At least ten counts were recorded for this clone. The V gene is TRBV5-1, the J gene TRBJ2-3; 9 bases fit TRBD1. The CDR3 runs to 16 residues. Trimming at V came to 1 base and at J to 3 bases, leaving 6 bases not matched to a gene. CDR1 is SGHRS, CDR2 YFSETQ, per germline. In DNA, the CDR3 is TGCGCCAGCAGCTTGCAGGGACAGGGTAGTACAGATACGCAGTATTTT. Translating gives CASSLQGQGSTDTQYF. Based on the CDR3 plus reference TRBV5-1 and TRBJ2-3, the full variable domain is KAGVTQTPRYLIKTRGQQVTLSCSPISGHRSVSWYQQTPGQGLQFLFEYFSETQRNKGNFPGRFSGRQFSNSRSEMNVSTLELGDSALYLCASSLQGQGSTDTQYFGPGTRLTVL.

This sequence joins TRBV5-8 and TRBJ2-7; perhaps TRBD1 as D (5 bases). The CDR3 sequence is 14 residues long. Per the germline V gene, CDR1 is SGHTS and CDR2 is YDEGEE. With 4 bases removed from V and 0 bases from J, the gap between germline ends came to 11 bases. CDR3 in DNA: TGTGCCAGCAGCAGAGACAGTCTCTCCTACGAGCAGTACTTC. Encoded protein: CASSRDSLSYEQYF.

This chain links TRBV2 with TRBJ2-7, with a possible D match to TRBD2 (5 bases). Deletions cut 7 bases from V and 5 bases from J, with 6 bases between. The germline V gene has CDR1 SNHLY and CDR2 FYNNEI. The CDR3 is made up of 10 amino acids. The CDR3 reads CASTGNEQYF. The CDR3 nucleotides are TGTGCCAGCACCGGGAACGAGCAGTACTTC. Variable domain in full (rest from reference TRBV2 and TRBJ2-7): EPEVTQTPSHQVTQMGQEVILRCVPISNHLYFYWYRQILGQKVEFLVSFYNNEISEKSEIFDDQFSVERPDGSNFTLKIRSTKLEDSAMYFCASTGNEQYFGPGTRLTVT.

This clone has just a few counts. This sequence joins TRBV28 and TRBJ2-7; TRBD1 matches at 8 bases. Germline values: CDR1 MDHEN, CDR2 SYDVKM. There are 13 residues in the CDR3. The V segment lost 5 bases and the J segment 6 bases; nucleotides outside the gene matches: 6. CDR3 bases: TGTGCCAGCAGTGGGACAGGTAACGGCGAGCAGTACTTC. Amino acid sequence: CASSGTGNGEQYF.

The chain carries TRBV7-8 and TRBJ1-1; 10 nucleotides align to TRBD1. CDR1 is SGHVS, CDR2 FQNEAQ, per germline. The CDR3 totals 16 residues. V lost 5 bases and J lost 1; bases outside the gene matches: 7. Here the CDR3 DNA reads TGTGCCAGCAGCCCGTCGGGACAGGGGCCGAACACTGAAGCTTTCTTT. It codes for CASSPSGQGPNTEAFF.

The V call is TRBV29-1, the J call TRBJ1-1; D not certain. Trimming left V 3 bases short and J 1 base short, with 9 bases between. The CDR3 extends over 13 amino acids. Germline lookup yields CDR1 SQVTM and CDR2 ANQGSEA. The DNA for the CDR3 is TGCAGCGTTGAGGATCAGGAGAACACTGAAGCTTTCTTT. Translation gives CSVEDQENTEAFF.

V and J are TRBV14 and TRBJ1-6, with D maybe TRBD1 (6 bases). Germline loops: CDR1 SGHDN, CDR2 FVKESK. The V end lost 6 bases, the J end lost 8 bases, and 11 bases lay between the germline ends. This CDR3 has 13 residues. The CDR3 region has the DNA TGTGCCAGCAGTTTTTACAGGGATTCACCCCTCCACTTT. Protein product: CASSFYRDSPLHF.

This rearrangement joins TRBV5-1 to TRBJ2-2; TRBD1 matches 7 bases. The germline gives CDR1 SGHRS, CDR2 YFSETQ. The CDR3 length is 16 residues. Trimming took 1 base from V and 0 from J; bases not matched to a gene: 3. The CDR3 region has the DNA TGCGCCAGCAGCTTGCAGGGACAGCCGAACACCGGGGAGCTGTTTTTT. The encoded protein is CASSLQGQPNTGELFF.

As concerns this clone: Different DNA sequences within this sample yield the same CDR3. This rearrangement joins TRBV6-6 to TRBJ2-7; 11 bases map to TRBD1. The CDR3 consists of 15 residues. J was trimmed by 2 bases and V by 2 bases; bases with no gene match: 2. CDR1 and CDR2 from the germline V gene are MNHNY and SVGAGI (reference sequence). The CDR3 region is CASSYGTGGTYEQYF. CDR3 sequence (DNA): TGTGCCAGCAGTTACGGGACAGGGGGGACCTACGAGCAGTACTTC.

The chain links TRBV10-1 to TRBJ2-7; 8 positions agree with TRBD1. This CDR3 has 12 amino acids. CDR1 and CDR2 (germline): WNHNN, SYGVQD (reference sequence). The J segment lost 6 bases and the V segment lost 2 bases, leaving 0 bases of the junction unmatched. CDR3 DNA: TGCGCCAGCAGTGAGACAGGGGGCGAGCAGTACTTC. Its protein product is CASSETGGEQYF.

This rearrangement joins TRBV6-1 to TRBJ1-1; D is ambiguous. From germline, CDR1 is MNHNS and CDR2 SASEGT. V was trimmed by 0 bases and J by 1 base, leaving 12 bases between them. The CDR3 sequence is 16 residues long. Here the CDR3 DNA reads TGTGCCAGCAGTGAAGCGCTTCCTGCCAGGAACACTGAAGCTTTCTTT. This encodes CASSEALPARNTEAFF.

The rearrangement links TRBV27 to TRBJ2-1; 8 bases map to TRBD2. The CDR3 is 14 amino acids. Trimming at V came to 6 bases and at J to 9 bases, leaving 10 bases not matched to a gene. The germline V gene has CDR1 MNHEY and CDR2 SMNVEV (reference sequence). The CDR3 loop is CASSPHGLAPEQFF. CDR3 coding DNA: TGTGCCAGCAGCCCACATGGACTAGCCCCTGAGCAGTTCTTC.

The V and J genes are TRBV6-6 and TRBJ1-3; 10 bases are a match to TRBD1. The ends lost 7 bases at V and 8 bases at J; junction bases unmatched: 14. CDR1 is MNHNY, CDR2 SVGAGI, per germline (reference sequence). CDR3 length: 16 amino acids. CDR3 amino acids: CASNPGTGVLVDTIYF. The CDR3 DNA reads TGTGCCAGCAACCCCGGGACAGGGGTGTTGGTGGACACCATATATTTT.

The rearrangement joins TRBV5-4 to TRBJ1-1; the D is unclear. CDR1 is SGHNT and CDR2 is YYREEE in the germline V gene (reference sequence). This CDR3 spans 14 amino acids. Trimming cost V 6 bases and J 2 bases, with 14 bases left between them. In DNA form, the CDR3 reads TGTGCCAGCACCCCCGGTTCGTCCAACACTGAAGCTTTCTTT. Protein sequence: CASTPGSSNTEAFF.

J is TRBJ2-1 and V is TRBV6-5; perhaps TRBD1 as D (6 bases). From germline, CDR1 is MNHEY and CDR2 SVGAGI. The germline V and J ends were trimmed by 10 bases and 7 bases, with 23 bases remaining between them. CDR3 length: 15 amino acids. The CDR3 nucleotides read TGTGCCACCACCCCAGGGGCGGACCAGATGAATGAGCAGTTCTTC. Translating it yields CATTPGADQMNEQFF.